This TCR beta chain was recorded in a study of blood T cell repertoires in COVID-19. As for the study in general: Material from acute and convalescent COVID-19 was sourced from the United States, Italy and Spain.

TCRdb keeps only in-frame clones here, not all; method: immunoSEQ multiplex PCR. The sample has around 270,000 clones, roughly 91% seen once. Germline lookup yields CDR1 MNHNY and CDR2 SVGAGI (reference sequence). This CDR3 is 14 amino acids long. The V end lost 4 bases, the J end lost 6 bases, and 12 bases lay between the germline ends. This TCR derives from a middle-aged man with acute or convalescent COVID-19. The sequencing input was peripheral blood. The chain is built from TRBV6-6 and TRBJ1-4; D unclear. The CDR3 sequence: CASSSGGWDEKLFF. DNA for the CDR3: TGTGCCAGCAGTTCGGGAGGGTGGGATGAAAAACTGTTTTTT.